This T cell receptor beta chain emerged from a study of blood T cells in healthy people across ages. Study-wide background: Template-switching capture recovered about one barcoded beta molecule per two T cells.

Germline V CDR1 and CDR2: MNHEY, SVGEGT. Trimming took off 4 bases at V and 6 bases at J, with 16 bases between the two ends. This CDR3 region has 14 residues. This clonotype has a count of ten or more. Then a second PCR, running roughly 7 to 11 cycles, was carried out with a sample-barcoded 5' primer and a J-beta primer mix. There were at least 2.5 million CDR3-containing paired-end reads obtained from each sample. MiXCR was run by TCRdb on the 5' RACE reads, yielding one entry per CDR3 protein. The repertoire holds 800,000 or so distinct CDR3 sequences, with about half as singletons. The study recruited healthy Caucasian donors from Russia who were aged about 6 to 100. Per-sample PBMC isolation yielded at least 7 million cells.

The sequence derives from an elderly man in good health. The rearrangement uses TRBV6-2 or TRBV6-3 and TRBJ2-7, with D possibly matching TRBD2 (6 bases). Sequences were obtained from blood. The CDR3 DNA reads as TGTGCCAGCAGTTTAAAGCAGGTCGGGGGCGAGCAGTACTTC. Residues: CASSLKQVGGEQYF.